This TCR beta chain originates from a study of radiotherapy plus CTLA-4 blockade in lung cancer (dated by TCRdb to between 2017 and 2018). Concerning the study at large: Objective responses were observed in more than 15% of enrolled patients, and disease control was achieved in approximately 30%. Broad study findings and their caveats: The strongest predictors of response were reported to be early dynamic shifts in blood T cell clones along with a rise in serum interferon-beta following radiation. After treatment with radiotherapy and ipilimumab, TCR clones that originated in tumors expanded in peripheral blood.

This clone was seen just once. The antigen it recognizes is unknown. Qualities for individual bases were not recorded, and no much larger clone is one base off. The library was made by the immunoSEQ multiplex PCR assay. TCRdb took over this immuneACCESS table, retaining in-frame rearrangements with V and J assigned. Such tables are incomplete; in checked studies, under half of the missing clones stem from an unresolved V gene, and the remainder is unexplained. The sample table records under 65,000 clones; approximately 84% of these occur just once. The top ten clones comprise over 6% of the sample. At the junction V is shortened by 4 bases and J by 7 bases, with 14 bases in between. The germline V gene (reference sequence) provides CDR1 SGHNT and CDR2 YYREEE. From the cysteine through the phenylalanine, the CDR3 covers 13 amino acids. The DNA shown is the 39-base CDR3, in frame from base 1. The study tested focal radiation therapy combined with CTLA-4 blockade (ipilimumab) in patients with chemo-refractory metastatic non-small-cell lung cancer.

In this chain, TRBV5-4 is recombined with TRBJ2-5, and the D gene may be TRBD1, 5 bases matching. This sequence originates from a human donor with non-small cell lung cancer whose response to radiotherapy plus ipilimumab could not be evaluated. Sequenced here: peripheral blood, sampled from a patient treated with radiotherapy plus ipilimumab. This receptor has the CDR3 CASSPASQGTQYF. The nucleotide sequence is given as TGTGCCAGCAGCCCGGCCTCGCAGGGGACCCAGTACTTC.